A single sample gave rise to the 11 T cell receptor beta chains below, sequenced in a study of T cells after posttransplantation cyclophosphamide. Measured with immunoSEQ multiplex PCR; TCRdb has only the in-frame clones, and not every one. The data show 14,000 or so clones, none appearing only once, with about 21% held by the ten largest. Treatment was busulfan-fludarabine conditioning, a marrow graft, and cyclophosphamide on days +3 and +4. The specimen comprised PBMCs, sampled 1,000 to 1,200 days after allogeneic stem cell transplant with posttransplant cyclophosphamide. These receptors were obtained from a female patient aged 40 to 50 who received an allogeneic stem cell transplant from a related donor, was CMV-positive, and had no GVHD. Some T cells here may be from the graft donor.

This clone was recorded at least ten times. The DNA of the CDR3 is TGTGCCAGCAGTTGGACTAGCGGAGATGGCACAGATACGCAGTATTTT. Protein sequence: CASSWTSGDGTDTQYF. The V call is TRBV6-6, the J call TRBJ2-3; 10 bases line up with TRBD2. The V and J ends lost 4 bases and 1 base, in that order; junction bases with no gene match: 5. This CDR3 comprises 16 residues. Germline loops: CDR1 MNHNY, CDR2 SVGAGI (reference sequence).

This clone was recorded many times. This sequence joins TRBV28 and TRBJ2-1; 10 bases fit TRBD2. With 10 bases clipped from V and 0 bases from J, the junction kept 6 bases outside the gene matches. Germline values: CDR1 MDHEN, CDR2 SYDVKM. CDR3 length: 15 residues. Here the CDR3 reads CATLPSGSSYNEQFF. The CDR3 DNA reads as TGTGCCACCCTGCCTAGCGGGAGCTCCTACAATGAGCAGTTCTTC.

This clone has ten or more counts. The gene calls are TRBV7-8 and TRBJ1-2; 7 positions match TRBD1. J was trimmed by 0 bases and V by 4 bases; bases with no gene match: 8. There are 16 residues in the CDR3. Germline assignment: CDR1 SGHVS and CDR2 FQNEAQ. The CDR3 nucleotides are TGTGCCAGCAGCTGGGACAGCTCAAGCTCTAACTATGGCTACACCTTC. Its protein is CASSWDSSSSNYGYTF.

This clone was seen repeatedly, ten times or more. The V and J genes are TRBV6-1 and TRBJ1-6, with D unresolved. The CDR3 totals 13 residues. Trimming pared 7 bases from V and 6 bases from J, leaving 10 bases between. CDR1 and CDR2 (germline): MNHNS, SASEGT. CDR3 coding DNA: TGTGCCAGCAATCAGGATCCTAATTCACCCCTCCACTTT. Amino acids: CASNQDPNSPLHF.

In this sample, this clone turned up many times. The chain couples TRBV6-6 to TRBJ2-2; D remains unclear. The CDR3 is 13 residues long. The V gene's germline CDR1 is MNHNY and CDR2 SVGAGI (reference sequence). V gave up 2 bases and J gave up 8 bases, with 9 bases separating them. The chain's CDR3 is CASSYSDLGELFF. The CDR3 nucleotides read TGTGCCAGCAGTTACAGCGACTTGGGGGAGCTGTTTTTT.

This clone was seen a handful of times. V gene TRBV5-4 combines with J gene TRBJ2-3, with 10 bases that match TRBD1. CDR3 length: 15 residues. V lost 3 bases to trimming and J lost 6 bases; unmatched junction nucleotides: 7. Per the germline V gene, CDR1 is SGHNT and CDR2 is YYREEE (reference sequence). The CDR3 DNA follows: TGTGCCAGCAGCTCCTCGGGACAGGGGATTGATACGCAGTATTTT. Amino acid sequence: CASSSSGQGIDTQYF.

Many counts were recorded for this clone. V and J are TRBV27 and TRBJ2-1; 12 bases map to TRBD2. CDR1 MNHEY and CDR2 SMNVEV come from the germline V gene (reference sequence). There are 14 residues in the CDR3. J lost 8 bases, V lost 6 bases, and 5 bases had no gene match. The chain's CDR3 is CASRLAGGPYEQFF. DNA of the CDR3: TGTGCCAGCAGGCTAGCGGGGGGGCCATATGAGCAGTTCTTC.

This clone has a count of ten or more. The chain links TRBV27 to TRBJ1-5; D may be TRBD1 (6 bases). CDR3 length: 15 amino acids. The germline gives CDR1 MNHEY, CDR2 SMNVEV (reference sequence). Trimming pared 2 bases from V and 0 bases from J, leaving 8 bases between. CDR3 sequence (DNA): TGTGCCAGCAGTTTAGACAGGCGTAGCAATCAGCCCCAGCATTTT. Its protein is CASSLDRRSNQPQHF.

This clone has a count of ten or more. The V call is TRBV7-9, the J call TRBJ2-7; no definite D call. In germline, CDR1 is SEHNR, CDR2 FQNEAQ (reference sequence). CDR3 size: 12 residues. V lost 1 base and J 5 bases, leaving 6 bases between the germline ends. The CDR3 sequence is CASSLDLHEQYF. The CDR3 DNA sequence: TGTGCCAGCAGCTTAGACTTGCACGAGCAGTACTTC.

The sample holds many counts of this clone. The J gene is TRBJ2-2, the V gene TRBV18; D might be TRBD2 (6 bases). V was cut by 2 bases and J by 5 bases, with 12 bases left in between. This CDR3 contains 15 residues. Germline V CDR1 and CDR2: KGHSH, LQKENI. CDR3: CASSPSAGRTGELFF. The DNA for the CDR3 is TGTGCCAGCTCACCATCCGCAGGGAGGACCGGGGAGCTGTTTTTT.

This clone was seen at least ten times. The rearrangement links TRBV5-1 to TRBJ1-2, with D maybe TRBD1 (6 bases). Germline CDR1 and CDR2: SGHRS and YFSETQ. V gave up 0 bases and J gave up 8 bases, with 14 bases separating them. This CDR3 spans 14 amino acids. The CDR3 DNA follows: TGCGCCAGCAGCTTGGTTTATGGGGGCGGCGGCTACACCTTC. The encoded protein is CASSLVYGGGGYTF. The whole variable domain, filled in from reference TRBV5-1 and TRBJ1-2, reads KAGVTQTPRYLIKTRGQQVTLSCSPISGHRSVSWYQQTPGQGLQFLFEYFSETQRNKGNFPGRFSGRQFSNSRSEMNVSTLELGDSALYLCASSLVYGGGGYTFGSGTRLTVV.